This TCR beta chain emerged from a study of T cells and copy number aberrations in small-cell lung cancer (dated by TCRdb to about 2021). Context from the whole study: TCR repertoire sequencing was paired with whole-exome sequencing of the same tumor regions to relate T cell metrics to mutations and copy number aberrations. Tumor TCR data were available for some 16 patients, and under 15 patients had TCR data from both tumor and normal tissue.

Overall study results and their limits: Because surgical resection is uncommon in small-cell lung cancer, the study was limited by a small sample size, and the findings need validation. Tumors had lower T-cell density, richness and clonality than adjacent lung tissue, though the difference in density was not significant. All specimens were formalin-fixed paraffin-embedded tissue, which is known to introduce sequencing artifacts.

The donors were limited-stage small-cell lung cancer patients whose surgical resection took place in Hangzhou, China, between the late 2000s and the early 2020s. All donors were treated with upfront surgery without preoperative chemotherapy or radiotherapy, and immunotherapy was not given to any donor before or after surgery. All 19 patients in the sequenced cohort were identified as smokers or heavy second-hand smokers. Adjacent normal lung was collected at least 2 cm from the tumor margin and was morphologically confirmed by two pathologists to be free of malignant cells. Multi-region TCR-beta sequencing of resected limited-stage small-cell lung cancers and of tumor-adjacent lung tissue was performed to characterize T cell repertoire heterogeneity. Genomic DNA was extracted from FFPE tissue using the AllPrep DNA/RNA FFPE Kit (Qiagen). The immunoSEQ hsTCRB Kit was used with multiplexed V- and J-gene primers to amplify TCR-beta CDR3 regions from genomic DNA. Unique DNA barcodes were added in a second PCR, and samples were pooled together with a negative and a positive control. Pooled TCR-beta libraries were sequenced on an Illumina MiSeq with a 150-cycle paired-end protocol. Concerning the study's data processing: Adaptive Biotechnologies processed the raw sequencing data into a report containing normalized, annotated TCR-beta repertoires. To compute T-cell density, TCR-beta templates were normalized to usable DNA, with usable DNA estimated through amplification of housekeeping genes. Richness was the count of unique rearrangements, and clonality was defined as 1 minus Pielou's evenness. The source is immuneACCESS, and TCRdb retained only in-frame sequences with V and J called. Part of the clones is not carried over; for the studies checked, unresolved V genes explain less than half of this, and the remainder is unexplained. The V and J calls and clone size are taken from that table; D and trimming were inferred from the DNA. The sample data list 2,600 or so clones, and around 79% of these were observed just once. The top ten hold around 9.8% of the sample.

Note on this clone: It has no known antigen specificity. Nothing much larger sits one base from this clone, and base qualities are not available.

Counted from cysteine to phenylalanine, this CDR3 has 15 amino acids. The read is trimmed to its CDR3 DNA, 45 bases read in frame from base 1. The germline V gene yields KGHSH for CDR1 and LQKENI for CDR2. Trimming costs V 6 bases and J 6 bases, and their ends lie 20 bases apart. The chain employs TRBV18 and TRBJ1-1; matching of 6 bases hints at TRBD1 as the D gene. This TCR was recovered from a man in his sixties with small cell lung cancer. The sequenced material came from normal tissue next to the tumor. At the DNA level, the sequence is TGTGCCAGCTCGCCTGATTCGATCCACAGGGCTGAAGCTTTCTTT. The resulting protein is CASSPDSIHRAEAFF. The full variable domain, completed from the reference TRBV18 and TRBJ1-1 proteins outside the CDR3, reads NAGVMQNPRHLVRRRGQEARLRCSPMKGHSHVYWYRQLPEEGLKFMVYLQKENIIDESGMPKERFSAEFPKEGPSILRIQQVVRGDSAAYFCASSPDSIHRAEAFFGQGTRLTVV.